This record concerns one T cell receptor (beta chain) sequence. Germline-derived CDR1 and CDR2 are LGHNA and YSLEER. The CDR3 extends over 17 amino acids. The V end was cut by 1 base, the J end by 6 bases, with 20 bases between. This specimen comes from a study of blood T cells in healthy people across ages. Ranging in age from roughly 6 to 90, the donors were healthy Caucasian individuals from Russia. Then a second PCR, running about 6 to 12 cycles, was carried out with a sample-barcoded 5' primer and a J-beta primer mix. TCRdb reanalysed the 5' RACE reads using MiXCR and keeps one entry per CDR3 protein. The table includes about 570,000 distinct CDR3 sequences, approximately 25% detected once.

Sequenced: blood. The chain links TRBV4-3 to TRBJ2-3; D may be TRBD2 (5 bases). The sequence was obtained from a woman aged 70-85 years in good health. The CDR3 coding sequence is TGCGCCAGCAGCCAAGGGCGATCGGGGTCCCCGGGGGATACGCAGTATTTT. Encoded protein: CASSQGRSGSPGDTQYF.